This T cell receptor (beta chain) was recovered during a study of cytomegalovirus exposure and HLA in healthy donors. Findings and caveats of the study: The CMV antigen specificity of a few CMV-associated chains was confirmed through in vitro analysis. Usually a TCR sequence was rare, but some public TCRs were found in many donors.

In the PCR, 60 Vbeta and 13 Jbeta primers were used. As processed by the authors: The count from a later analysis was tens of millions of unique TCR beta chains, some 12 million of them shared. Repertoires were generated with immunoSEQ multiplex PCR, while TCRdb's copy carries only in-frame clones and drops some. D and trimming were read from the DNA, whereas the V and J calls and clone size are those reported in that table. There are tens of thousands of clones in the sample, with 1.4% to 1.5% held by the top ten. Each donor was nominally healthy when sampled (though unrecorded immune exposures were likely). To note about this clone: Its antigen is as yet unknown.

V lost 6 bases and J lost 9; bases outside the gene matches: 8. The CDR3 runs to 14 residues. Per germline, CDR1 MRHNA and CDR2 SNTAGT. The chain employs TRBV6-4 and TRBJ2-3, with 11 bases aligning to TRBD2. Sequencing was performed on PBMCs. The origin of this receptor is an older woman in good health and CMV-seronegative. In DNA form, the CDR3 reads TGTGCCAGCAGCGGGACTAGCGGATCCACGACGCAGTATTTT. Its translation is CASSGTSGSTTQYF.